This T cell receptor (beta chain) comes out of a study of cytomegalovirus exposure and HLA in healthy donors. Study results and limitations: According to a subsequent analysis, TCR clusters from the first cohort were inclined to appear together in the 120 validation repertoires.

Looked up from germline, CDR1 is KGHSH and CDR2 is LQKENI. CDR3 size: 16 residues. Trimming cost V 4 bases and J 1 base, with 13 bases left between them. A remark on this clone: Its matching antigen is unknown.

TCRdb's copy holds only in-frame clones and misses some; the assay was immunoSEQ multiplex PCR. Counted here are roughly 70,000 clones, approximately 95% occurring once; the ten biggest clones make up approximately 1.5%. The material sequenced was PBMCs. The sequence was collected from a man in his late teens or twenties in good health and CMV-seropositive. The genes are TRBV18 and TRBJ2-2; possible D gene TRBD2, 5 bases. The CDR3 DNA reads TGTGCCAGCTCACTCCAGGACTTGGAGAACACCGGGGAGCTGTTTTTT. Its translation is CASSLQDLENTGELFF.